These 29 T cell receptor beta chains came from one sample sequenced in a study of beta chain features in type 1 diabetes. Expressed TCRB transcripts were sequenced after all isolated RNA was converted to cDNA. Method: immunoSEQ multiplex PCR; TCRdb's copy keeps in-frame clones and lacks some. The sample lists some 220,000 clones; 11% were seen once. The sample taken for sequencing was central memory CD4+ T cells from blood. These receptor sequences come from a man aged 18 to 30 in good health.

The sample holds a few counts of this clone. The CDR3: CASSLSGGETQYF. The CDR3 coding sequence is TGCGCCAGCAGCCTGAGTGGCGGGGAGACCCAGTACTTC. The chain employs TRBV5-1 and TRBJ2-5, with D perhaps TRBD2 (5 bases). Trimming left V 4 bases short and J 5 bases short, with 12 bases between. CDR1 is SGHRS, CDR2 YFSETQ, per germline. CDR3 length: 13 residues.

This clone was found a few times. Written as DNA, the CDR3 is TGTGCCAGCAGCCAAGAGTCTCTGGCTAGCGGGAGCGGGTACACCGGGGAGCTGTTTTTT. This translates into CASSQESLASGSGYTGELFF. The chain employs TRBV4-2 and TRBJ2-2; 10 bases fit TRBD2. Looked up from germline, CDR1 is LGHNA and CDR2 is YNFKEQ. CDR3 length equals 20 residues. J was trimmed by 3 bases and V by 0 bases; bases with no gene match: 13.

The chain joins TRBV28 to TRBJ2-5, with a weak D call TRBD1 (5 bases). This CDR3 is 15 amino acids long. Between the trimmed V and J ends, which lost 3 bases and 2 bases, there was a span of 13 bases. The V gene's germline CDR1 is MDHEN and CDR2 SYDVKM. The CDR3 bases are TGTGCCAGCAGTTTTTACAGGAAAAGTCAAGAGACCCAGTACTTC. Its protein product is CASSFYRKSQETQYF.

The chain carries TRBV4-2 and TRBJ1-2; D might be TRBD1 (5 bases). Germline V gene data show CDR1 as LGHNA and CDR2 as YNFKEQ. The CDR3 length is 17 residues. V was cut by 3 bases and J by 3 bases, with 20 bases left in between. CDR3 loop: CASSQKVGAAADYGYTF. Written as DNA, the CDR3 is TGTGCCAGCAGCCAGAAAGTTGGGGCAGCCGCTGACTATGGCTACACCTTC.

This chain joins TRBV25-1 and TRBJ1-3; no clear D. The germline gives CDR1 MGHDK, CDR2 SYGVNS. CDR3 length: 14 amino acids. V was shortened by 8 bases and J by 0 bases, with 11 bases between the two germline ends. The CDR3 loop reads CASRRADSGNTIYF. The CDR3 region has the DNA TGTGCCAGCCGGAGGGCGGACTCTGGAAACACCATATATTTT.

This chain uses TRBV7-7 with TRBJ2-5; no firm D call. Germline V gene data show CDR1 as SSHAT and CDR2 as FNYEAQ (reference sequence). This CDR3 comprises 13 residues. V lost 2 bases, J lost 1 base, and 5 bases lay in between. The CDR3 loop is CASSLPSQETQYF. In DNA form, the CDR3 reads TGTGCCAGCAGCTTACCTAGCCAAGAGACCCAGTACTTC. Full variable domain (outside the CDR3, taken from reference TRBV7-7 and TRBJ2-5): GAGVSQSPRYKVTKRGQDVTLRCDPISSHATLYWYQQALGQGPEFLTYFNYEAQPDKSGLPSDRFSAERPEGSISTLTIQRTEQRDSAMYRCASSLPSQETQYFGPGTRLLVL.

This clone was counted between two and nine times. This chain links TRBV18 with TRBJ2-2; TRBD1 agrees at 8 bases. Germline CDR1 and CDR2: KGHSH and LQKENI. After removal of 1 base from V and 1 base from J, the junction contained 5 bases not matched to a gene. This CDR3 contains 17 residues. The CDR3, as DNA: TGTGCCAGCTCACCACTCGGACAGGGCCGGAACACCGGGGAGCTGTTTTTT. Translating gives CASSPLGQGRNTGELFF.

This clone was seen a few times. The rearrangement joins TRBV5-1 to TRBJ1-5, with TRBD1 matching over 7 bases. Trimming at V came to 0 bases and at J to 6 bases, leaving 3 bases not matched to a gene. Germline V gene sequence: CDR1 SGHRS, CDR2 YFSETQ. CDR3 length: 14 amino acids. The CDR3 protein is CASSLDSGGQPQHF. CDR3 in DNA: TGCGCCAGCAGCTTGGATTCAGGGGGTCAGCCCCAGCATTTT.

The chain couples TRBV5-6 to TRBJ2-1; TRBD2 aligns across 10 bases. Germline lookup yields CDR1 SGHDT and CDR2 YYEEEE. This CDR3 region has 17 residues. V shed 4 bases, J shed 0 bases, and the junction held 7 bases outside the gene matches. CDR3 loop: CASSKRSGRASYNEQFF. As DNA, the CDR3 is TGTGCCAGCAGCAAAAGAAGCGGGAGGGCCTCCTACAATGAGCAGTTCTTC.

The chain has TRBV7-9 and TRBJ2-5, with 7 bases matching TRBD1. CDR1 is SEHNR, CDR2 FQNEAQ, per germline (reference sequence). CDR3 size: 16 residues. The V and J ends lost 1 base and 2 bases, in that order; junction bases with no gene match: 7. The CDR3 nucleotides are TGTGCCAGCAGCTTAGGAGTACCGGGACAGCAAGAGACCCAGTACTTC. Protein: CASSLGVPGQQETQYF. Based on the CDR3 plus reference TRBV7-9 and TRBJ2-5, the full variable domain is DTGVSQNPRHKITKRGQNVTFRCDPISEHNRLYWYRQTLGQGPEFLTYFQNEAQLEKSRLLSDRFSAERPKGSFSTLEIQRTEQGDSAMYLCASSLGVPGQQETQYFGPGTRLLVL.

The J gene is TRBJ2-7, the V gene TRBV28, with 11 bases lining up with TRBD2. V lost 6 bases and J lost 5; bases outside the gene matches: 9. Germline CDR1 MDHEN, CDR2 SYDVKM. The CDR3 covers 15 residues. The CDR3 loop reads CASSRTNSGRDEQYF. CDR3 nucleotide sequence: TGTGCCAGCAGCCGAACCAATAGCGGGAGGGACGAGCAGTACTTC.

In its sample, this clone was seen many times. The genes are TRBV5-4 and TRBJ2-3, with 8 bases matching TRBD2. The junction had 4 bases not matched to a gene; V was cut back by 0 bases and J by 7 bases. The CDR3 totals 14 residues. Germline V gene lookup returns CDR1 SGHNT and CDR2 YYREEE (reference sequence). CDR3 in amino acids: CASSLASGRHTQYF. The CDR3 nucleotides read TGTGCCAGCAGCTTGGCCAGCGGGAGACATACGCAGTATTTT.

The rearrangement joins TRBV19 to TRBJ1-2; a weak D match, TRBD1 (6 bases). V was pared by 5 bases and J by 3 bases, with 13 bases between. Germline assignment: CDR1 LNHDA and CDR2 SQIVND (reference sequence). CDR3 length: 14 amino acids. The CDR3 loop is CASSLQGRDYGYTF. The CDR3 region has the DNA TGTGCCAGTAGTCTCCAGGGGAGAGACTATGGCTACACCTTC.

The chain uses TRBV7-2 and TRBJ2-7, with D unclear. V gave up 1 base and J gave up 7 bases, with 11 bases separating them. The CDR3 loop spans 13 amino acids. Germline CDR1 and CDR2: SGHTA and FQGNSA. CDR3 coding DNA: TGTGCCAGCAGCTTAGACTCGGGTAGAGAGCAGTACTTC. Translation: CASSLDSGREQYF.

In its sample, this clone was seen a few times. This CDR3 is CATSRDLSRPVYF. DNA of the CDR3: TGTGCCACCAGCAGAGACCTATCCCGTCCCGTGTACTTC. The V gene is TRBV15, the J gene TRBJ2-4; D not resolved. Trimming removed 0 bases at V and 15 bases at J, with 15 bases between. This CDR3 is 13 amino acids long. Germline-derived CDR1 and CDR2 are LNHNV and YYDKDF (reference sequence).

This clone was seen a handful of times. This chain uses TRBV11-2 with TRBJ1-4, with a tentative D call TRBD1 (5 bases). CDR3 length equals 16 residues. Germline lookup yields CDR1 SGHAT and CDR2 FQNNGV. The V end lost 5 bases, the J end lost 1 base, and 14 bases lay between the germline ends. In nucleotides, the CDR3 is TGTGCCAGCAGCCTCCGGGACGGGGTAACTAATGAAAAACTGTTTTTT. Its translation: CASSLRDGVTNEKLFF.

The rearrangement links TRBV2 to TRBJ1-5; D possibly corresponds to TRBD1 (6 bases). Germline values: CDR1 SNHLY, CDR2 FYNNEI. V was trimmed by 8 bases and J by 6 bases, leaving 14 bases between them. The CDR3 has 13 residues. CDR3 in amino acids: CASGGGHGQPQHF. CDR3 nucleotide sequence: TGTGCCAGCGGAGGGGGGCACGGTCAGCCCCAGCATTTT.

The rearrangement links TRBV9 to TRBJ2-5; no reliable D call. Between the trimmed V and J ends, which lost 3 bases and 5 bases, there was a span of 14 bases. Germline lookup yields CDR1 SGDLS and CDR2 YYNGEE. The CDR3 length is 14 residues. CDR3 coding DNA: TGTGCCAGCAGCGCCTTCTTCGCTGGGGAGACCCAGTACTTC. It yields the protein CASSAFFAGETQYF.

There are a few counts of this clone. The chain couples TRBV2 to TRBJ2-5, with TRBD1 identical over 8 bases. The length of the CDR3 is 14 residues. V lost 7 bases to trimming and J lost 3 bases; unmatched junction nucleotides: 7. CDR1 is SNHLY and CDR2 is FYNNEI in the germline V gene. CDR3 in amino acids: CASIEDRVKETQYF. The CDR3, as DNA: TGTGCCAGCATCGAGGACAGGGTCAAAGAGACCCAGTACTTC.

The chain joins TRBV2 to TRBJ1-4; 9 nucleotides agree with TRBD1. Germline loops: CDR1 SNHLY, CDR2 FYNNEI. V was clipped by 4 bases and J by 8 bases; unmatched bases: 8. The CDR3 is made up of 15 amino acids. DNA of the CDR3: TGTGCCAGCAGTGCTCGCTCAGGGACAGGGGAAAAACTGTTTTTT. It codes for CASSARSGTGEKLFF.

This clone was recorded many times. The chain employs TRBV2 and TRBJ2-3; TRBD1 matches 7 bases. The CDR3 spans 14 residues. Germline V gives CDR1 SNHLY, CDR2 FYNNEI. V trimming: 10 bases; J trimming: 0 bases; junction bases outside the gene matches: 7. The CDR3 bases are TGTGCCACAGGACGGGACAGAAGCACAGATACGCAGTATTTT. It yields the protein CATGRDRSTDTQYF.

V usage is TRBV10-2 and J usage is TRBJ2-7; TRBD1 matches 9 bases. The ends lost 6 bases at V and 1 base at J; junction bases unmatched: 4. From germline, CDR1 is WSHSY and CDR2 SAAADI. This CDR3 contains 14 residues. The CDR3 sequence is CASREGQGSYEQYF. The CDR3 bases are TGCGCCAGCAGGGAGGGACAGGGATCCTACGAGCAGTACTTC.

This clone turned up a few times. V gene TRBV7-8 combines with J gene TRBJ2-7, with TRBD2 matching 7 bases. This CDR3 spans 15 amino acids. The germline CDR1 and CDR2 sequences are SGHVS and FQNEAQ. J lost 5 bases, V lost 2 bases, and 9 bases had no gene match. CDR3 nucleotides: TGTGCCAGCAGCTTAAGGGGCGGGAGTTTCCACGAGCAGTACTTC. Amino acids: CASSLRGGSFHEQYF.

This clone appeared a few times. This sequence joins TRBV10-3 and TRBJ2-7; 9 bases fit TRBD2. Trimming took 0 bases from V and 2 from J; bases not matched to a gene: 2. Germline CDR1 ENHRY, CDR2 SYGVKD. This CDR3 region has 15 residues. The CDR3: CAISESPSGTYEQYF. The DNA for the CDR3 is TGTGCCATCAGTGAGTCGCCTAGCGGGACCTACGAGCAGTACTTC.

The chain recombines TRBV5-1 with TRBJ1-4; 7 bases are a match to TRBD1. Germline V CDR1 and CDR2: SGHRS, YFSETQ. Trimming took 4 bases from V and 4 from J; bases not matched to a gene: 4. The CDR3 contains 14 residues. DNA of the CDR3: TGCGCCAGCAGCGCGGACAGGCTTAATGAAAAACTGTTTTTT. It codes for CASSADRLNEKLFF.

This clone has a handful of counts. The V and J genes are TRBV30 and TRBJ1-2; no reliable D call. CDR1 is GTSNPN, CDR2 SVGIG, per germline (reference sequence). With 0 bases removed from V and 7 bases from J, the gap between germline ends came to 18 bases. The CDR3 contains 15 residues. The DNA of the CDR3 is TGTGCCTGGAGTGTACGCTTAGGAGCTTATGGTGGCTACACCTTC. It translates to CAWSVRLGAYGGYTF.

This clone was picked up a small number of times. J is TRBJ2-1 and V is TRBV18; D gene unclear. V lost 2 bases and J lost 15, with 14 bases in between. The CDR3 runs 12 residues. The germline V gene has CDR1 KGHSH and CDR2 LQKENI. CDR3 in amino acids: CASSPSRRDGFF. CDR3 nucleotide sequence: TGTGCCAGCTCACCATCCCGTCGTGATGGGTTCTTC.

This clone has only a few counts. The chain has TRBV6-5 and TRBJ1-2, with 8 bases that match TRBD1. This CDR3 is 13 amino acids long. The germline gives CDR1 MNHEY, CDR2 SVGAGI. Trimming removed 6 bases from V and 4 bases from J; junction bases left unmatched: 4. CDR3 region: CASSRDRPYGYTF. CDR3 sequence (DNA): TGTGCCAGCAGCCGGGACAGGCCCTATGGCTACACCTTC.

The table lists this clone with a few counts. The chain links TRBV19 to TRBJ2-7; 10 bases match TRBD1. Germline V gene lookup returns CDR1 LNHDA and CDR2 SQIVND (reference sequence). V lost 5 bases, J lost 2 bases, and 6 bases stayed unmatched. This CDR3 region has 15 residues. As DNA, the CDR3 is TGTGCCAGTAGTCCACGGGACAGGGGAACCTACGAGCAGTACTTC. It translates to CASSPRDRGTYEQYF.